The rows below give T cell receptor beta chains drawn from one sample of a study of patients and donors after allogeneic stem cell transplantation. TCRdb processed the RT-PCR reads anew with MiXCR; each CDR3 protein has one entry. The sample consists of roughly 250,000 distinct CDR3 sequences, roughly 13% of them appearing once. The sequencing sample was made of blood, either unsorted or a sorted T cell fraction (not recorded which). The receptors derive from a human donor who was either an allogeneic HSCT recipient or a stem cell or donor lymphocyte infusion donor (not recorded which). It is not recorded whose cells these are; they may come from a transplant donor. Each CDR3 is given with its conserved first and last residue. Each record gives: CDR3 protein, V gene, D gene, J gene. D genes are given only for firm matches.

CASSQRDEKLFF	TRBV4-1	-	TRBJ1-4
CASISGPLNTEAFF	TRBV12-3/TRBV12-4	-	TRBJ1-1
CASSQEQGSETQYF	TRBV3-1	-	TRBJ2-5
CASSQPTLLNRDRNTGELFF	TRBV4-1	TRBD1	TRBJ2-2
CASRAFSGSTDTQYF	TRBV2	TRBD2	TRBJ2-3
CASIRDRGLGNYGYTF	TRBV2	TRBD1	TRBJ1-2
CSARGRIFNEQFF	TRBV20-1	-	TRBJ2-1
CSARVEGNVYEQYF	TRBV20-1	-	TRBJ2-7
CASSEYSIYNSPLHF	TRBV25-1	-	TRBJ1-6
CASAGQHTYTEAFF	TRBV6-1	TRBD1	TRBJ1-1